A selection of T cell receptor beta chains follows, all from one sample in a study of tumor and adjacent non-tumor tissue in lung cancer. Each CDR3 protein gets one entry after TCRdb re-called the multiplex PCR reads with MiXCR. Here the sample spans tens of thousands of distinct CDR3 sequences, 76% being singletons. What was sequenced was distant non-tumor lung tissue. Receptors originate from a man aged 65 to 79 with non-small cell lung cancer. CDR3s include the opening cysteine and the closing phenylalanine or tryptophan. The D gene is left open where the match is weak. Some rows mark clone size as missing; the rest say once, few, many or name a class of expanded clone.

cdr3_nt cdr3_aa j_call d_call clone_size v_call
TGTGCCAGCAGTTTTGAAATAGCGGGAGCCTACAATGAGCGGTTCTTC CASSFEIAGAYNERFF TRBJ2-1 TRBD2 NA TRBV28
TGTGCCAGCTGCTTAAGGGACAGTCGCACCGTGGAGCTGTTTTTT CASCLRDSRTVELFF TRBJ2-2 TRBD1 NA TRBV5-5
TGTGCCAGCACCTCATCAACAGCGCTCAACACCGGGGAGCTGTTTTTT CASTSSTALNTGELFF TRBJ2-2 NA NA TRBV6-2/TRBV6-3
TGCGCAAACCGTTACAAGGCGGGCACTGAAGCTTTCTTT CANRYKAGTEAFF TRBJ1-1 NA NA TRBV10-2
TGTGCCAGCAGTTTTAATGTCTACCTTGTCGCAGAGACGCAGTACTTC CASSFNVYLVAETQYF TRBJ2-5 NA NA TRBV28
TGCAGCGTTTTCCCCTGTCAATCCTCGGGAGTAGATGGCTGCACCTTC CSVFPCQSSGVDGCTF TRBJ1-2 NA NA TRBV29-1
TGTGCCAGTGGGGGACGGGACAGGGCCTACAATAATCAATTCTTC CASGGRDRAYNNQFF TRBJ2-1 TRBD1 NA TRBV6-5
TGTGCCAGCAGTTCCGGGACAAGGGACTCTGGGGCCAACGTCCTGACATTC CASSSGTRDSGANVLTF TRBJ2-6 NA NA TRBV6-5
TGCAGCGTACTCCCACATGTGACAGGGGGGGACACAGGTACGCAGTATTTT CSVLPHVTGGDTGTQYF TRBJ2-3 TRBD1 NA TRBV29-1
TGTGCCCACAACTACCGGGACAGAACCCTGAACACTGAAGCTTTCTTT CAHNYRDRTLNTEAFF TRBJ1-1 TRBD1 NA TRBV11-2
TGTGCCAACAGTGAGTCTGACAGGCGGAATCAGCCCCAGCATTTT CANSESDRRNQPQHF TRBJ1-5 NA NA TRBV10-2
TGTGCCAGCAGCCAAGAGGCCGGACTAGCCACAGATAGGCAGTATTTT CASSQEAGLATDRQYF TRBJ2-3 TRBD2 NA TRBV4-2
TGCGCCACTAACCAAGGTCGGGGATATTTAGGCGAGCAGTACTTC CATNQGRGYLGEQYF TRBJ2-7 NA NA TRBV4-3
TGTGCCACCAGTGATTTTGACCGGGACGGGTACACCGGGGAGCTGTTTTTT CATSDFDRDGYTGELFF TRBJ2-2 NA NA TRBV24-1
TGCGCCAGCAGTTCACAATTGGGCGTTAATGATTCACCCCTCCACTTT CASSSQLGVNDSPLHF TRBJ1-6 NA NA TRBV10-2
TGTGCCAGCAGCTTATCCCACGGGGGGCAGGGTGAGCAGTTCTTC CASSLSHGGQGEQFF TRBJ2-1 NA NA TRBV11-3
TGTGCCAGTAGCTGGGACAGGGTAGAAGAGACCCATTACTTC CASSWDRVEETHYF TRBJ2-5 TRBD1 NA TRBV7-9
TGTGCCAGCAGGTCCGGGACTAGCGGGGCGGGGACCCAGTACTTC CASRSGTSGAGTQYF TRBJ2-5 TRBD2 few TRBV6-1
TGTGCCAGCAATTCAGTCGGGACGGCCGAGCAGTACTTC CASNSVGTAEQYF TRBJ2-7 NA NA TRBV5-4
TGTGCCAGCGGGAATGGACGGGACAACTATGGCTACACCTTC CASGNGRDNYGYTF TRBJ1-2 NA NA TRBV11-3
TGTGCCTGCAGTCCTCACAGGGGGCCGACTGAAGCTTTCTTT CACSPHRGPTEAFF TRBJ1-1 TRBD1 NA TRBV28
TGTGTCAGCGGTTTAACCCTCAGGGGCGAGCAGTACTTC CVSGLTLRGEQYF TRBJ2-7 NA NA TRBV12-3/TRBV12-4
TGTGCCAGCTGCTTTCGGGACAGAACGCTGAACACTGAAGCTTTCTTT CASCFRDRTLNTEAFF TRBJ1-1 TRBD1 once TRBV11-3
TGTGCCAGCAGCTCGAACAGGGTCAGCGAGCAGTACTTC CASSSNRVSEQYF TRBJ2-7 NA NA TRBV11-2
TGTGCCAGCTCACCGGGGAACAATGAGCAGTTCTTC CASSPGNNEQFF TRBJ2-1 NA many TRBV10-3
TGTGTCAGCAGCCAAGAAGGGAGCGCTAGCCGGGCGCCCCAGCAGTTCTTC CVSSQEGSASRAPQQFF TRBJ2-1 NA NA TRBV4-2
TGTGCCAACAGCTTAGGGGACAGTCCCATAGTACAGTTCTTC CANSLGDSPIVQFF TRBJ2-1 TRBD1 NA TRBV11-3
TGTGCCATCAGTGGGGTGACAGGGAAGAGCGAGCAGTACTTC CAISGVTGKSEQYF TRBJ2-7 TRBD1 NA TRBV10-3
TGTACCAGCAGCTTCGCCAATACAAGGAATACTGAAGCTTTCTTT CTSSFANTRNTEAFF TRBJ1-1 NA once TRBV11-2
TGTGCCAGCAGATACCTCAATAGGGCAGGGGGTTATTCTTTC CASRYLNRAGGYSF TRBJ2-7 TRBD1 NA TRBV14
TGTGTCAGCAGTGAGAGGAGCATGGTTAACACTGAAGCTTTCTTT CVSSERSMVNTEAFF TRBJ1-1 NA NA TRBV6-1
TGTGCAAGTAACTTCTCCGACACAGATACGCAGTATTTT CASNFSDTDTQYF TRBJ2-3 NA once TRBV11-2
TGTGACAGCAGTGCAGGGTGGAACACTGAAGCTTTCTTT CDSSAGWNTEAFF TRBJ1-1 NA NA TRBV6-1
TGTGCCAGCAGTTTAAGAGAGGGGACGGGGGAGCAGTACTTC CASSLREGTGEQYF TRBJ2-7 NA once TRBV5-4
TGTGCCATCAGTGAGAACCTGGGACAGGGGGCTTCTATCAACACTGAAGCTTTCTTT CAISENLGQGASINTEAFF TRBJ1-1 TRBD1 once TRBV10-3
TGCGCCAGTAGCCTCGGACAGGGAGGGATCGGGGAGCTGTTTTTT CASSLGQGGIGELFF TRBJ2-2 NA NA TRBV4-1
TGTGCCACCAGTGCCGGGGATCCCGCCTACGAGCTGTACTTC CATSAGDPAYELYF TRBJ2-7 NA NA TRBV6-1
TGTGCCAGCAGTCATACCCCTGGGACTAGACCTCCCAATGAGCAGTTCTTC CASSHTPGTRPPNEQFF TRBJ2-1 TRBD2 NA TRBV6-5
TGTGCCAGCAGTCAGGCGGGTAAAGAGAATTCACCCCTCCACTTT CASSQAGKENSPLHF TRBJ1-6 NA few TRBV6-2/TRBV6-3
TGTGCCAGCAGCCACGACGGGGGGCGAGGCAATCAGCAGTTCTTC CASSHDGGRGNQQFF TRBJ2-1 NA NA TRBV5-5
TGTGCCAGCAGTTACTCGCTTGTAGATACGCAGTTTTTT CASSYSLVDTQFF TRBJ2-3 NA NA TRBV6-6
TGTGCCAGCAGAAAAAGCGACCACCAGAGTAGCGGGCTTCCCCAGGAGACCCGGTACTTC CASRKSDHQSSGLPQETRYF TRBJ2-5 TRBD2 NA TRBV12-3/TRBV12-4
TGCGCCATCAGCCAAGATTTGACAGGGTCCGCGACACAGTACTTC CAISQDLTGSATQYF TRBJ2-5 TRBD1 NA TRBV4-1
TGCAGTTCACAACTAGCGCCGAGCGTGGAGACCCAGTACTTC CSSQLAPSVETQYF TRBJ2-5 TRBD2 many TRBV20-1
TGTGCCAGCACCCGTCGGGAAGTTGGAACAGATACGCAGTATTTT CASTRREVGTDTQYF TRBJ2-3 NA NA TRBV11-3
TGTGTCAGCATATTGAGGGGTACTGAAGCTTTCTTT CVSILRGTEAFF TRBJ1-1 NA NA TRBV11-2
TGTGTCAGCAGTACTAATACAGGGGGATCCTATGAGCAGTACTTC CVSSTNTGGSYEQYF TRBJ2-7 TRBD1 NA TRBV6-2/TRBV6-3
TGTGCCAGTAGCCCACAGGGTAGGACTCAAGTTTTCTTT CASSPQGRTQVFF TRBJ1-1 NA NA TRBV28
TGCGCCAGCAGCCGCTCACAGGGCTCTGGGGCCAACGTCCTGACTTTC CASSRSQGSGANVLTF TRBJ2-6 NA NA TRBV4-3
TGCGCCAGCAGCCAACTTCGACAGGACAGCAATTCACCCCTCCACTTT CASSQLRQDSNSPLHF TRBJ1-6 NA NA TRBV4-1
TGTGTCAGCAGTTTATGGCCCAGTTACTACACAGAAGATTTCTTT CVSSLWPSYYTEDFF TRBJ1-1 NA NA TRBV28
TGCACGAGCAGTGGAGGGACAGGGAATCGCTACACCTTC CTSSGGTGNRYTF TRBJ1-2 TRBD1 NA TRBV6-1